The 20 T cell receptor beta chains in this list originate from one sample, sequenced in a study of vaccination and CD4 T cells after COVID-19. Their recognized antigens are unknown. The treatment is: roughly ten-day PBMC culture with coronavirus spike peptide pools or control peptides (ViraFEST assay). Scientists ran DNA taken from cultured CD4+ T cells through the Oncomine TCR Beta short-read assay for sequencing. MiXCR, applied by TCRdb to the PCR reads, yields one record per CDR3 protein. The repertoire has approximately 12,000 distinct CDR3 sequences, about 65% of them found once; the top ten carry 20% to 30%. Here the sequenced sample was CD4+ T cells from blood, cultured in vitro, taken before SARS-CoV-2 vaccination. The source of these receptors is a human donor who had recovered from COVID-19.

This CDR3 reads CASSVITGETQYF. The CDR3 DNA reads TGTGCCAGCAGTGTTATTACGGGAGAGACCCAGTACTTC. This rearrangement joins TRBV6-4 to TRBJ2-5; D not resolved. CDR3 length: 13 amino acids. V lost 4 bases, J lost 4 bases, and 10 bases lay in between. Germline V lookup: CDR1 MRHNA, CDR2 SNTAGT.

The V and J genes are TRBV5-4 and TRBJ2-5; tentatively, D is TRBD1 (6 bases). V shed 3 bases and J shed 3 bases, with 12 bases lying between them. The CDR3 has 14 residues. Germline CDR1 is SGHNT and CDR2 is YYREEE (reference sequence). CDR3 amino acids: CASSSREGEETQYF. The CDR3 DNA is TGTGCCAGCAGCTCACGAGAGGGGGAAGAGACCCAGTACTTC.

The chain is built from TRBV6-1 and TRBJ1-5; 7 bases agree with TRBD1. The CDR3 sequence is 15 residues long. The V gene's germline CDR1 is MNHNS and CDR2 SASEGT. The ends lost 6 bases at V and 5 bases at J; junction bases unmatched: 10. The CDR3 DNA is TGTGCCAGCAGGCAACCCACAGGGGTTTATCAGCCCCAGCATTTT. Residues: CASRQPTGVYQPQHF.

This clonotype appeared a few times. CDR3 sequence (DNA): TGCAGTGCCAAGGAATACACAGATACGCAGTATTTT. The encoded protein is CSAKEYTDTQYF. The chain couples TRBV20-1 to TRBJ2-3; D is unclear. The CDR3 has 12 amino acids. The germline CDR1 and CDR2 sequences are DFQATT and SNEGSKA (reference sequence). V was trimmed by 6 bases and J by 2 bases, leaving 9 bases between them.

The chain recombines TRBV7-3 with TRBJ2-2; possible D gene TRBD2, 5 bases. This CDR3 spans 12 amino acids. Germline V gene sequence: CDR1 SGHTA, CDR2 FQGTGA. V lost 3 bases and J 7 bases, leaving 6 bases between the germline ends. In DNA form, the CDR3 reads TGTGCCAGCAGCTTTGAGGGCGGGGAGCTGTTTTTT. Protein sequence: CASSFEGGELFF.

The CDR3 region is CASSNRGTTQYF. The CDR3 bases are TGTGCCAGCAGCAACAGGGGAACTACGCAGTATTTT. The chain uses TRBV12-3 or TRBV12-4 and TRBJ2-3; TRBD1 aligns across 7 bases. V shed 6 bases and J 8 bases; nucleotides not matched to a gene: 5. This CDR3 comprises 12 residues.

The chain carries TRBV6-1 and TRBJ2-1, with 8 bases that match TRBD2. The CDR3 contains 15 residues. CDR1 MNHNS and CDR2 SASEGT come from the germline V gene. Unmatched junction bases numbered 0, after V lost 2 bases and J lost 0 bases. CDR3 in amino acids: CASSELAGSYNEQFF. In DNA form, the CDR3 reads TGTGCCAGCAGTGAACTAGCGGGCTCCTACAATGAGCAGTTCTTC.

The CDR3 protein is CASSRHRETIYEQFF. The CDR3, as DNA: TGTGCCAGCAGCCGTCACAGGGAAACGATCTATGAGCAGTTCTTC. The rearrangement links TRBV6-1 to TRBJ2-1, with D perhaps matching TRBD1 (6 bases). Germline values: CDR1 MNHNS, CDR2 SASEGT. This CDR3 region has 15 residues. The V end was cut by 6 bases, the J end by 8 bases, with 20 bases between.

This clonotype was counted between two and nine times. The chain combines TRBV20-1 with TRBJ2-2; D remains unclear. Germline V CDR1 and CDR2: DFQATT, SNEGSKA (reference sequence). The CDR3 length is 15 residues. V lost 4 bases, J lost 6 bases, and 18 bases lay in between. The CDR3 DNA reads TGCAGTGCTATTAGGTGGCCCGGAGAACCCGGGGAGCTGTTTTTT. The encoded protein is CSAIRWPGEPGELFF.

This clonotype was detected a few times. This chain links TRBV20-1 with TRBJ1-2; D may be TRBD1 (6 bases). V dropped 4 bases and J dropped 6 bases, with 9 bases sitting between them. The germline gives CDR1 DFQATT, CDR2 SNEGSKA (reference sequence). This CDR3 is 11 amino acids long. In DNA, the CDR3 is TGCAGTGCTACAGGGGATAATGGCTACACCTTC. It yields the protein CSATGDNGYTF.

V is TRBV10-3 and J is TRBJ1-3; D remains unclear. Trimming stripped 3 bases from V and 0 bases from J, with 6 bases between. The CDR3 runs to 14 residues. In germline, CDR1 is ENHRY, CDR2 SYGVKD. CDR3: CAISEGISGNTIYF. The CDR3 DNA sequence: TGTGCCATCAGTGAAGGGATCTCTGGAAACACCATATATTTT.

This clonotype appeared a single time. The rearrangement links TRBV28 to TRBJ2-6; 7 bases are shared with TRBD1. Germline assignment: CDR1 MDHEN and CDR2 SYDVKM. Trimming removed 5 bases from V and 0 bases from J; junction bases left unmatched: 7. The CDR3 runs to 17 residues. CDR3 coding DNA: TGTGCCAGCAGTGAAGACAGGGCGACCTCTGGGGCCAACGTCCTGACTTTC. Translating gives CASSEDRATSGANVLTF.

The rearrangement uses TRBV6-2 or TRBV6-3 and TRBJ2-2, with 11 bases that match TRBD2. The junction had 2 bases not matched to a gene; V was cut back by 6 bases and J by 5 bases. The CDR3 contains 14 residues. Germline CDR1 reads MNHEY; CDR2 reads SVGEGT. DNA of the CDR3: TGTGCCAGCAGGGGACTAGCGGTAACCGGGGAGCTGTTTTTT. It yields the protein CASRGLAVTGELFF.

This clonotype has just a few counts. The chain combines TRBV20-1 with TRBJ2-5, with a possible D match to TRBD2 (6 bases). V was trimmed by 0 bases and J by 2 bases, leaving 13 bases between them. Germline V CDR1 and CDR2: DFQATT, SNEGSKA (reference sequence). The CDR3 runs 15 residues. The CDR3 region is CSARDWRRGQETQYF. The CDR3 bases are TGCAGTGCTAGAGATTGGAGGAGGGGTCAAGAGACCCAGTACTTC.

The V and J genes are TRBV5-4 and TRBJ1-6, with D possibly being TRBD1 (5 bases). Germline loops: CDR1 SGHNT, CDR2 YYREEE (reference sequence). This CDR3 is 14 amino acids long. V dropped 2 bases and J dropped 10 bases, with 13 bases sitting between them. This CDR3 reads CASSLLGRESPLHF. The CDR3 region has the DNA TGTGCCAGCAGCTTATTGGGCAGGGAGTCACCCCTCCACTTT.

The table lists this clonotype with a few counts. The rearrangement joins TRBV7-9 to TRBJ1-6; D unclear. This CDR3 contains 15 residues. Germline-derived CDR1 and CDR2 are SEHNR and FQNEAQ (reference sequence). Deletions cut 0 bases from V and 4 bases from J, with 7 bases between. For the CDR3, the DNA is TGTGCCAGCAGCTTAGCCAAACATTATAATTCACCCCTCCACTTT. Translated, it gives CASSLAKHYNSPLHF. The full variable domain, with the rest looked up from reference TRBV7-9 and TRBJ1-6, is DTGVSQNPRHKITKRGQNVTFRCDPISEHNRLYWYRQTLGQGPEFLTYFQNEAQLEKSRLLSDRFSAERPKGSFSTLEIQRTEQGDSAMYLCASSLAKHYNSPLHFGNGTRLTVT.

The chain uses TRBV6-2 or TRBV6-3 and TRBJ1-5; the D is unclear. The CDR3 sequence is 17 residues long. Germline CDR1 is MNHEY and CDR2 is SVGEGT. Trimming removed 2 bases from V and 2 bases from J, with 16 bases in between. The CDR3 loop is CASSYSFLRQGNQPQHF. The DNA of the CDR3 is TGTGCCAGCAGTTACAGCTTTTTGCGGCAGGGCAATCAGCCCCAGCATTTT.

This clonotype appeared a few times. The chain joins TRBV6-2 or TRBV6-3 to TRBJ2-5; 14 nucleotides line up with TRBD2. CDR3 length: 19 residues. V shed 2 bases, J shed 3 bases, and the junction held 11 bases outside the gene matches. Germline V gives CDR1 MNHEY, CDR2 SVGEGT. The CDR3 loop reads CASSYPAGRGLAGEETQYF. In DNA form, the CDR3 reads TGTGCCAGCAGTTACCCGGCAGGCCGGGGACTAGCGGGAGAAGAGACCCAGTACTTC.

The J gene is TRBJ1-6, the V gene TRBV7-9, with D perhaps matching TRBD1 (5 bases). Per germline, CDR1 SEHNR and CDR2 FQNEAQ (reference sequence). The CDR3 has 16 residues. Trimming removed 5 bases from V and 7 bases from J, with 18 bases in between. The CDR3 sequence: CASSLSPTDRNSPLHF. The CDR3 nucleotides are TGTGCCAGCAGCCTTTCCCCGACAGACAGAAATTCACCCCTCCACTTT.

V and J are TRBV6-1 and TRBJ2-1; 9 positions match TRBD1. Germline CDR1 reads MNHNS; CDR2 reads SASEGT. The CDR3 totals 17 residues. Trimming at V came to 7 bases and at J to 3 bases, leaving 13 bases not matched to a gene. In DNA form, the CDR3 reads TGTGCCAGCAAGTTCGGTGGTGGACAGGGGTACTACAATGAGCAGTTCTTC. This sequence encodes CASKFGGGQGYYNEQFF.